Listed here is a single T cell receptor (beta chain). The sample is drawn from a study of Ad26.COV2.S vaccination and SARS-CoV-2 variants. The data were produced by immunoSEQ multiplex PCR, yet TCRdb's version contains in-frame clones alone and is incomplete. This sample has roughly 460,000 clones, with about 89% found just once. The V end was cut by 7 bases, the J end by 0 bases, with 3 bases between. This CDR3 is 11 amino acids long. As for treatment: 19 received Ad26.COV2.S at low or high dose, single or two shots; about 5 received placebo; per-sample allocation not given. It was on day 63 after the first vaccine or placebo injection that samples were taken.

The clonotype was recovered from a person aged 18 to 65 who received the Ad26.COV2.S COVID-19 vaccine or a placebo. The input for sequencing was peripheral blood, taken in a trial of Ad26.COV2.S vaccine versus placebo. The genes are TRBV12-3 or TRBV12-4 and TRBJ1-1; no clear D. Here the CDR3 DNA reads TGTGCCAGCAATTTGAACACTGAAGCTTTCTTT. The encoded protein is CASNLNTEAFF.